The 11 T cell receptor beta chains below come from one sample, sequenced in a study of blood T cell repertoires in COVID-19. Sequencing used immunoSEQ multiplex PCR; TCRdb keeps in-frame clones, though not all of them. This sample yields under 300,000 clones, of which 87% are seen a single time; about 6% belongs to the top ten. Sequenced: PBMCs or T cells enriched from blood (not recorded which). These receptor sequences come from a woman aged 30 to 39 with acute COVID-19.

This chain uses TRBV18 with TRBJ2-1; D not certain. This CDR3 comprises 13 residues. Germline V gene sequence: CDR1 KGHSH, CDR2 LQKENI. V was cut by 0 bases and J by 6 bases, with 6 bases left in between. The CDR3 nucleotides are TGTGCCAGCTCACCACCGCCCGGCAATGAGCAGTTCTTC. This codes for CASSPPPGNEQFF.

The rearrangement uses TRBV13 and TRBJ2-4; 7 bases are shared with TRBD2. J gave up 1 base and V 3 bases, and 6 bases lay outside the gene matches. Germline V CDR1 and CDR2: PRHDT, FYEKMQ (reference sequence). This CDR3 is 16 amino acids long. The chain's CDR3 is CASSFTGLTAKNIQYF. The DNA for the CDR3 is TGTGCCAGCAGCTTTACGGGACTAACTGCCAAAAACATTCAGTACTTC.

The sample holds many counts of this clone. The chain uses TRBV19 and TRBJ2-7; maybe TRBD2 (5 bases). Between the trimmed V and J ends, which lost 3 bases and 2 bases, there was a span of 11 bases. Germline values: CDR1 LNHDA, CDR2 SQIVND (reference sequence). The CDR3 spans 14 residues. As DNA, the CDR3 is TGTGCCAGTAGTATCTTCGGGGTGACCTACGAGCAGTACTTC. This sequence encodes CASSIFGVTYEQYF. Filled out from reference TRBV19 and TRBJ2-7, the complete variable domain reads DGGITQSPKYLFRKEGQNVTLSCEQNLNHDAMYWYRQDPGQGLRLIYYSQIVNDFQKGDIAEGYSVSREKKESFPLTVTSAQKNPTAFYLCASSIFGVTYEQYFGPGTRLTVT.

J is TRBJ1-3 and V is TRBV4-1; 9 bases match TRBD1. CDR3 length: 18 residues. Trimming removed 0 bases from V and 7 bases from J; junction bases left unmatched: 13. CDR1 is MGHRA and CDR2 is YSYEKL in the germline V gene. The CDR3 region has the DNA TGCGCCAGCAGCCAAGACAAGCTCAGGACAGGGGTATCTAACACCATATATTTT. Its protein is CASSQDKLRTGVSNTIYF.

The chain is built from TRBV28 and TRBJ2-4, with 7 positions matching TRBD1. Germline assignment: CDR1 MDHEN and CDR2 SYDVKM. The CDR3 totals 14 residues. Trimming removed 5 bases from V and 1 base from J; junction bases left unmatched: 2. The CDR3 is CASSPGQAKNIQYF. The DNA of the CDR3 is TGTGCCAGCAGTCCGGGACAGGCCAAAAACATTCAGTACTTC.

V gene TRBV2 combines with J gene TRBJ1-4; TRBD1 aligns across 10 bases. This CDR3 has 13 residues. CDR1 and CDR2 (germline): SNHLY, FYNNEI. The junction had 6 bases not matched to a gene; V was cut back by 1 base and J by 16 bases. CDR3 DNA: TGTGCCAGCAGTGAAGGGTCGGGACAGGGGAAGTTTTTT. Its translation: CASSEGSGQGKFF.

Only one count was recorded for this clone. This rearrangement joins TRBV7-3 to TRBJ1-1; D is uncertain. The germline CDR1 and CDR2 sequences are SGHTA and FQGTGA. V dropped 1 base and J dropped 8 bases, with 14 bases sitting between them. CDR3 length: 14 residues. The CDR3 DNA sequence: TGTGCCAGCAGCTTAAACCCGGGGTTAGTAGAAGCTTTCTTT. This encodes CASSLNPGLVEAFF.

This chain connects TRBV9 to TRBJ2-3; TRBD1 aligns across 8 bases. With 2 bases clipped from V and 2 bases from J, the junction kept 7 bases outside the gene matches. The CDR3 is 16 amino acids. Germline V gene data show CDR1 as SGDLS and CDR2 as YYNGEE. The CDR3, as DNA: TGTGCCAGCAGCGTGGGGACAGGTTCGTTCACAGATACGCAGTATTTT. This gives the protein CASSVGTGSFTDTQYF.

This chain uses TRBV30 with TRBJ2-7, with unresolved D. Germline V CDR1 and CDR2: GTSNPN, SVGIG (reference sequence). The V end was cut by 5 bases, the J end by 0 bases, with 5 bases between. CDR3 length equals 11 residues. The CDR3 nucleotides read TGTGCCTGGGTTAACTCCTACGAGCAGTACTTC. Protein product: CAWVNSYEQYF.

CDR3 sequence reads: CSASLTFSSYEQYF. The CDR3 region has the DNA TGCAGTGCTAGTCTCACTTTTAGCTCCTACGAGCAGTACTTC. V usage is TRBV20-1 and J usage is TRBJ2-7; no clear D. There are 14 residues in the CDR3. Deletions cut 3 bases from V and 0 bases from J, with 12 bases between. CDR1 is DFQATT, CDR2 SNEGSKA, per germline (reference sequence).

This chain connects TRBV5-1 to TRBJ2-2, with 10 positions matching TRBD2. The CDR3 contains 15 residues. Per the germline V gene, CDR1 is SGHRS and CDR2 is YFSETQ. Trimming at V came to 5 bases and at J to 4 bases, leaving 5 bases not matched to a gene. CDR3 DNA sequence: TGCGCCAGCAGTCAAGGACTAGCGGTCACCGGGGAGCTGTTTTTT. This translates into CASSQGLAVTGELFF.